Detailed here is one T cell receptor (beta chain). Germline CDR1 reads SGHTA; CDR2 reads FQGTGA. This CDR3 spans 16 amino acids. V was trimmed by 9 bases and J by 5 bases, leaving 23 bases between them. This entry is derived from a study of blood T cell repertoires in COVID-19. For the study at large: Samples of COVID-19 (acute and convalescent) were obtained from the United States, Italy and Spain. PBMCs, B-cell-depleted T cells, or T cells were the source of the cDNA or gDNA that made up the material.

Study processing details: Reference gene primers were amplified, and this amplification served to estimate nucleated cell counts. The data were produced by immunoSEQ multiplex PCR, yet TCRdb's version contains in-frame clones alone and is incomplete. V and J calls and clone size come straight from that table; D and trimming were deduced from the DNA. In the table there are hundreds of thousands of clones, approximately 88% of which are singletons. The rearrangement links TRBV7-3 to TRBJ2-1; D not resolved. Material for sequencing was peripheral blood. This TCR was sampled from a middle-aged man with acute or convalescent COVID-19. This CDR3 reads CAREPPCGCVNNEQFF. In DNA, the CDR3 is TGTGCCAGAGAGCCCCCGTGCGGCTGTGTAAACAATGAGCAGTTCTTC.